This TCR beta chain appears in the sequencing data of a study of PD-L1 blockade in urothelial cancer. V was pared by 5 bases and J by 4 bases, with 13 bases of the junction left unmatched. The CDR3 covers 16 residues. CDR1 is MDHEN, CDR2 SYDVKM, per germline. The assay was immunoSEQ multiplex PCR, and TCRdb's table has in-frame clones only and misses some. The table lists 30,000 to 40,000 clones, about nine tenths of them singletons. Only one count was recorded for this clone. This chain connects TRBV28 to TRBJ2-7; 8 nucleotides match TRBD2. The sample in question was PBMCs, obtained around atezolizumab (anti-PD-L1) treatment. The receptor comes from a man aged 70 or older with urothelial cancer. The CDR3 loop is CASSQFLGAGDYEQYF. CDR3 DNA sequence: TGTGCCAGCAGTCAATTTTTGGGAGCGGGAGATTACGAGCAGTACTTC. The full variable domain, with the rest looked up from reference TRBV28 and TRBJ2-7, is DVKVTQSSRYLVKRTGEKVFLECVQDMDHENMFWYRQDPGLGLRLIYFSYDVKMKEKGDIPEGYSVSREKKERFSLILESASTNQTSMYLCASSQFLGAGDYEQYFGPGTRLTVT.